The 22 T cell receptor beta chains below were found in one sample sequenced in a study of multiple sclerosis patients with progressive multifocal leukoencephalopathy (dated by TCRdb to between 2019 and 2020). Interpreted using the paper, the time point label stands for: time of PML onset. According to the study, the label for this sample's treatment or condition signals: on natalizumab therapy at sampling. Libraries were built with the immunoSEQ multiplex PCR assay. TCRdb re-hosts the immuneACCESS table, in-frame sequences only. Its copies lack some clones; in the studies checked, an unresolved V gene accounts for under half of them, and the cause for the rest is not known. This sample is represented by 25,000 to 35,000 clones; less than 90% of them were singletons. Under 4% of the sample goes to the ten largest clones. This specimen consisted of PBMCs, obtained from a patient treated with natalizumab. The receptors come from a human donor with progressive multifocal leukoencephalopathy.

The chain employs TRBV4-3 and TRBJ1-2; 7 nucleotides line up with TRBD1. CDR1 LGHNA and CDR2 YSLEER come from the germline V gene. This CDR3 has 15 residues. J was trimmed by 5 bases and V by 4 bases; bases with no gene match: 10. CDR3 residues: CASSRADRDRYGYTF. Written as DNA, the CDR3 is TGCGCCAGCAGCCGAGCCGACAGGGATCGGTATGGCTACACCTTC.

The chain carries TRBV28 and TRBJ2-1; perhaps TRBD2 as D (5 bases). Trimming pared 6 bases from V and 4 bases from J, leaving 16 bases between. CDR3 length equals 15 residues. Germline V gene sequence: CDR1 MDHEN, CDR2 SYDVKM. CDR3 in DNA: TGTGCCAGCAGGGCCGGGGAAAGGGCTTACAATGAGCAGTTCTTC. This sequence encodes CASRAGERAYNEQFF.

This clone was seen a handful of times. V and J are TRBV7-9 and TRBJ1-2; 11 nucleotides match TRBD1. The CDR3 loop spans 16 amino acids. Germline V gene data show CDR1 as SEHNR and CDR2 as FQNEAQ (reference sequence). V was pared by 4 bases and J by 5 bases, with 9 bases of the junction left unmatched. The CDR3 here is CASSSVPGQGGYGYTF. The DNA of the CDR3 is TGTGCCAGCAGCTCCGTCCCGGGACAGGGGGGGTATGGCTACACCTTC.

This chain joins TRBV10-3 and TRBJ2-3, with TRBD2 identical over 11 bases. Germline assignment: CDR1 ENHRY and CDR2 SYGVKD. Trimming took 6 bases from V and 0 from J; bases not matched to a gene: 2. This CDR3 contains 15 residues. The CDR3 region is CAISRTSGSTDTQYF. Here the CDR3 DNA reads TGTGCCATCAGCAGGACTAGCGGGAGCACAGATACGCAGTATTTT.

A few counts support this clone. V is TRBV10-3 and J is TRBJ1-1, with TRBD1 matching over 7 bases. From germline, CDR1 is ENHRY and CDR2 SYGVKD. The trim removed 5 bases at V and 7 bases at J, leaving 10 bases unmatched. There are 14 residues in the CDR3. CDR3 amino acids: CAISKGQERIEAFF. CDR3 DNA: TGTGCCATCAGTAAAGGACAGGAAAGGATTGAAGCTTTCTTT.

The chain couples TRBV9 to TRBJ2-1, with 9 bases lining up with TRBD2. Germline assignment: CDR1 SGDLS and CDR2 YYNGEE. CDR3 length equals 16 residues. Germline trimming cut 6 bases from V and 7 bases from J; bases unmatched to any gene: 14. CDR3 sequence reads: CASTFRAGGAINEQFF. CDR3 coding DNA: TGTGCCAGCACTTTTCGGGCGGGAGGGGCTATAAATGAGCAGTTCTTC.

The chain has TRBV5-1 and TRBJ2-2; D might be TRBD2 (5 bases). Trimming pared 0 bases from V and 0 bases from J, leaving 6 bases between. Per the germline V gene, CDR1 is SGHRS and CDR2 is YFSETQ. The CDR3 contains 15 residues. For the CDR3, the DNA is TGCGCCAGCAGCTTGGACGGGACGAACACCGGGGAGCTGTTTTTT. This encodes CASSLDGTNTGELFF. The full variable domain, with the rest looked up from reference TRBV5-1 and TRBJ2-2, is KAGVTQTPRYLIKTRGQQVTLSCSPISGHRSVSWYQQTPGQGLQFLFEYFSETQRNKGNFPGRFSGRQFSNSRSEMNVSTLELGDSALYLCASSLDGTNTGELFFGEGSRLTVL.

V usage is TRBV7-2 and J usage is TRBJ2-1; weak D call: TRBD2 (5 bases). The V and J ends lost 4 bases and 6 bases respectively, with 13 bases between them. The CDR3 is made up of 14 amino acids. Germline V gene lookup returns CDR1 SGHTA and CDR2 FQGNSA. CDR3: CASSSRGGSNEQFF. In DNA form, the CDR3 reads TGTGCCAGCAGCTCACGAGGAGGCTCCAATGAGCAGTTCTTC.

The chain uses TRBV28 and TRBJ1-2; 8 bases fit TRBD1. Looked up from germline, CDR1 is MDHEN and CDR2 is SYDVKM. The CDR3 runs to 16 residues. Trimming removed 6 bases from V and 2 bases from J; junction bases left unmatched: 11. As DNA, the CDR3 is TGTGCCAGCAGCAAATATCAGGGGGCTATCAACTATGGCTACACCTTC. Translation gives CASSKYQGAINYGYTF.

The V call is TRBV19, the J call TRBJ2-1; TRBD1 matches 10 bases. V was pared by 7 bases and J by 10 bases, with 16 bases of the junction left unmatched. CDR3 size: 16 residues. Germline CDR1 reads LNHDA; CDR2 reads SQIVND (reference sequence). The CDR3 is CASTPSWGQGSQEQFF. The CDR3 region has the DNA TGTGCCAGTACCCCTTCCTGGGGACAGGGGAGTCAAGAGCAGTTCTTC.

The chain has TRBV5-4 and TRBJ2-1, with 10 bases aligning to TRBD2. The ends lost 2 bases at V and 6 bases at J; junction bases unmatched: 8. Germline V gene sequence: CDR1 SGHNT, CDR2 YYREEE (reference sequence). The CDR3 extends over 16 amino acids. The CDR3 reads CASSFPSGRVGNEQFF. CDR3 DNA: TGTGCCAGCAGCTTTCCAAGCGGGAGGGTCGGCAATGAGCAGTTCTTC.

The rearrangement joins TRBV7-2 to TRBJ1-1; D is undetermined. The germline V gene has CDR1 SGHTA and CDR2 FQGNSA. V was shortened by 2 bases and J by 0 bases, with 13 bases between the two germline ends. This CDR3 has 16 amino acids. The CDR3 sequence: CASSLKVQYLNTEAFF. CDR3 DNA sequence: TGTGCCAGCAGCTTAAAGGTCCAGTATCTGAACACTGAAGCTTTCTTT.

V gene TRBV6-1 combines with J gene TRBJ2-1; D gene unclear. The V end was cut by 4 bases, the J end by 7 bases, with 23 bases between. There are 17 residues in the CDR3. Germline V CDR1 and CDR2: MNHNS, SASEGT. CDR3 in DNA: TGTGCCAGCAGTGGAACCCAGGCGGATTCCGGTGTAAATGAGCAGTTCTTC. Translation gives CASSGTQADSGVNEQFF.

This sequence joins TRBV11-2 and TRBJ1-6; D is ambiguous. The CDR3 loop spans 15 amino acids. Per germline, CDR1 SGHAT and CDR2 FQNNGV. Trimming removed 3 bases at V and 7 bases at J, with 13 bases between. The CDR3 sequence is CASSLDRRSNSPLHF. The CDR3, as DNA: TGTGCCAGCAGCTTGGATCGTCGGAGCAATTCACCCCTCCACTTT.

CDR3 amino acids: CASSPLGGGPAVKEQYF. CDR3 nucleotides: TGTGCCAGTAGTCCCCTCGGGGGAGGGCCGGCAGTGAAGGAGCAGTACTTC. This chain links TRBV19 with TRBJ2-7; 7 bases are a match to TRBD2. V was pared by 5 bases and J by 7 bases, with 20 bases of the junction left unmatched. Germline CDR1 reads LNHDA; CDR2 reads SQIVND (reference sequence). This CDR3 contains 17 residues. Variable domain in full (rest from reference TRBV19 and TRBJ2-7): DGGITQSPKYLFRKEGQNVTLSCEQNLNHDAMYWYRQDPGQGLRLIYYSQIVNDFQKGDIAEGYSVSREKKESFPLTVTSAQKNPTAFYLCASSPLGGGPAVKEQYFGPGTRLTVT.

The chain combines TRBV5-4 with TRBJ1-2; 9 bases line up with TRBD1. The CDR3 has 13 residues. In germline, CDR1 is SGHNT, CDR2 YYREEE (reference sequence). The J segment lost 5 bases and the V segment lost 6 bases, leaving 5 bases of the junction unmatched. The CDR3 loop is CASTHDRGYGYTF. CDR3 DNA: TGTGCCAGCACCCACGACAGGGGGTATGGCTACACCTTC.

In this sample, this clone turned up once. As DNA, the CDR3 is TGTGCCAGCAGACTTTCCGGCCCAGATACGCAGTATTTT. This translates into CASRLSGPDTQYF. The chain is built from TRBV6-5 and TRBJ2-3, with D unresolved. CDR3 size: 13 residues. Per the germline V gene, CDR1 is MNHEY and CDR2 is SVGAGI. The ends were cut back, 6 bases at V and 4 bases at J, with 11 bases in the middle.

This rearrangement joins TRBV6-1 to TRBJ1-1; D call uncertain. The CDR3 covers 14 residues. V lost 5 bases and J lost 0, with 10 bases in between. Germline V CDR1 and CDR2: MNHNS, SASEGT. CDR3 in DNA: TGTGCCAGCAGTACTGAAGTGGTGAACACTGAAGCTTTCTTT. Translated, it gives CASSTEVVNTEAFF.

The genes are TRBV2 and TRBJ1-2; TRBD1 aligns across 8 bases. Losses at the gene ends were 10 bases for V and 3 bases for J; bases not matched to a gene: 7. CDR3 size: 13 residues. Germline V CDR1 and CDR2: SNHLY, FYNNEI. The CDR3 here is CATTKDRDYGYTF. In DNA form, the CDR3 reads TGTGCCACCACTAAGGACAGGGACTATGGCTACACCTTC.

The chain has TRBV19 and TRBJ1-5, with D perhaps matching TRBD1 (5 bases). The CDR3 is made up of 13 amino acids. The V end was cut by 7 bases, the J end by 2 bases, with 9 bases between. From germline, CDR1 is LNHDA and CDR2 SQIVND (reference sequence). CDR3 sequence reads: CASMVGGNQPQHF. The CDR3, as DNA: TGTGCCAGTATGGTAGGGGGCAATCAGCCCCAGCATTTT.

This clone came up once. The chain links TRBV5-4 to TRBJ1-2; D possibly corresponds to TRBD1 (6 bases). Germline assignment: CDR1 SGHNT and CDR2 YYREEE (reference sequence). The CDR3 runs to 14 residues. Trimming pared 2 bases from V and 4 bases from J, leaving 12 bases between. CDR3 in amino acids: CASSLRGVLYGYTF. CDR3 bases: TGTGCCAGCAGCTTAAGGGGGGTCCTCTATGGCTACACCTTC.

The V call is TRBV14, the J call TRBJ2-2, with D perhaps matching TRBD1 (5 bases). Per the germline V gene, CDR1 is SGHDN and CDR2 is FVKESK. This CDR3 contains 14 residues. V was shortened by 4 bases and J by 6 bases, with 12 bases between the two germline ends. The chain's CDR3 is CASSLLKGSGELFF. Written as DNA, the CDR3 is TGTGCCAGCAGCCTTCTTAAGGGGTCCGGGGAGCTGTTTTTT.